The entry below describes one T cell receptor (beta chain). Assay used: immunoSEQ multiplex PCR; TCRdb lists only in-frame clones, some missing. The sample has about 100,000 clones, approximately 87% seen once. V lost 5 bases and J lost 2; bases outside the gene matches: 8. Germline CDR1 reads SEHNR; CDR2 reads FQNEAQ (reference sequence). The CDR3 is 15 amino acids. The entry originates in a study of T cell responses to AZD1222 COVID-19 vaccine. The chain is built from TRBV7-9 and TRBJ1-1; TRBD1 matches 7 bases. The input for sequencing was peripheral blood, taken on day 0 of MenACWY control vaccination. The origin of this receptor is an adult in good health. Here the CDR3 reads CASSRSGTANTEAFF. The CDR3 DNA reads TGTGCCAGCAGCAGATCCGGGACAGCTAACACTGAAGCTTTCTTT. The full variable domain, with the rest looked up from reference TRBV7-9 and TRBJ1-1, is DTGVSQNPRHKITKRGQNVTFRCDPISEHNRLYWYRQTLGQGPEFLTYFQNEAQLEKSRLLSDRFSAERPKGSFSTLEIQRTEQGDSAMYLCASSRSGTANTEAFFGQGTRLTVV.